The sequence of this TCR beta chain was determined in a study of Ad26.COV2.S vaccination and SARS-CoV-2 variants. As for the study in general: Doses of Ad26.COV2.S were injected into muscle once or twice, 56 days apart.

Trimming cost V 1 base and J 0 bases, with 2 bases left between them. The CDR3 has 13 amino acids. The germline V gene has CDR1 SGDLS and CDR2 YYNGEE. Described treatment: around 19 received Ad26.COV2.S at low or high dose, single or two shots; roughly five received placebo; per-sample allocation not given. Repertoires come from day 63 after the first vaccine or placebo injection. Measured with immunoSEQ multiplex PCR; TCRdb has only the in-frame clones, and not every one. The sample lists roughly 450,000 clones, more than 80% seen once, with 12% in the top ten. This clone was picked up a small number of times.

This TCR was sampled from a person aged 18 to 59 who received the Ad26.COV2.S COVID-19 vaccine or a placebo. Sample: peripheral blood, taken in a trial of Ad26.COV2.S vaccine versus placebo. The chain recombines TRBV9 with TRBJ1-5; D unclear. CDR3: CASSVSSNQPQHF. In DNA form, the CDR3 reads TGTGCCAGCAGCGTAAGTAGCAATCAGCCCCAGCATTTT.